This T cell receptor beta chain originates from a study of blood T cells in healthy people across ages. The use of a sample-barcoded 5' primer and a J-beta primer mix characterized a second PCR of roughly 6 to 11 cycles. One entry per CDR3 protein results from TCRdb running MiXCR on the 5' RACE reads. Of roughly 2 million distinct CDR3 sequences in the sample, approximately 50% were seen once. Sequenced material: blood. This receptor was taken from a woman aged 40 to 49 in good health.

The CDR3 spells CASSLFGFPSTDTQYF. In nucleotides, the CDR3 is TGTGCCAGCAGTTTATTCGGTTTTCCTAGCACAGATACGCAGTATTTT. This sequence joins TRBV28 and TRBJ2-3; D not certain. There are 16 residues in the CDR3. CDR1 is MDHEN, CDR2 SYDVKM, per germline. V lost 1 base and J 0 bases, leaving 11 bases between the germline ends.